The rows below give T cell receptor beta chains drawn from one sample of a study of follicular helper T cells after annual influenza vaccination. Clones were read by immunoSEQ multiplex PCR, and TCRdb kept only the in-frame ones, dropping some. Of thousands of clones detected, about 90% appear once; the ten largest clones hold 0.45% to 0.5%. This specimen consisted of CXCR5+ CD38- circulating T follicular helper cells from blood, obtained on the day of influenza vaccination. Receptors were obtained from an adult who received the influenza vaccine. The CDR3 runs from the conserved cysteine through the conserved F or W. A D gene is named only where the DNA matches it firmly. Size is stated for part of the rows, as once, few or many counts, or as a class when the clone is expanded.

CDR3: CASSFNGQESYGYTF
DNA: TGCGCCAGCAGCTTTAACGGACAGGAAAGCTATGGCTACACCTTC
V: TRBV5-1
J: TRBJ1-2
D: TRBD1
size: NA

CDR3: CASSLGETNSGNTIYF
DNA: TGCGCCAGCAGCTTAGGGGAGACAAACTCTGGAAACACCATATATTTT
V: TRBV5-1
J: TRBJ1-3
D: NA
size: NA

CDR3: CASSPSRSGRLEKLFF
DNA: TGTGCCAGCAGTCCTAGTCGGAGCGGTCGATTAGAAAAACTGTTTTTT
V: TRBV6-6
J: TRBJ1-4
D: NA
size: NA

CDR3: CATLAGEDYEQYF
DNA: TGTGCCACCTTAGCGGGGGAAGACTACGAGCAGTACTTC
V: TRBV2
J: TRBJ2-7
D: TRBD2
size: NA

CDR3: CASSDPGLVVQPQHF
DNA: TGTGCCAGCAGTGACCCCGGACTGGTGGTACAGCCCCAGCATTTT
V: TRBV2
J: TRBJ1-5
D: NA
size: NA

CDR3: CASSPTTSTDTQYF
DNA: TGTGCCAGCAGCCCAACCACTAGCACAGATACGCAGTATTTT
V: TRBV7-2
J: TRBJ2-3
D: NA
size: NA

CDR3: CASSRDSFNYGYTF
DNA: TGTGCCAGCAGTCGGGACAGTTTTAACTATGGCTACACCTTC
V: TRBV6-5
J: TRBJ1-2
D: TRBD1
size: NA

CDR3: CASSVTSGEGYTDTQYF
DNA: TGTGCCAGCAGCGTAACGTCGGGGGAGGGCTACACAGATACGCAGTATTTT
V: TRBV9
J: TRBJ2-3
D: TRBD2
size: once

CDR3: CASNPQRGTDTQYF
DNA: TGTGCCAGCAACCCCCAGCGGGGCACAGATACGCAGTATTTT
V: TRBV2
J: TRBJ2-3
D: NA
size: NA

CDR3: CAWIGNSGANVLTF
DNA: TGTGCCTGGATAGGCAACTCTGGGGCCAACGTCCTGACTTTC
V: TRBV30
J: TRBJ2-6
D: NA
size: NA

CDR3: CASSDRGPNEQYF
DNA: TGTGCCAGCAGTGATAGGGGGCCTAACGAGCAGTACTTC
V: TRBV6-4
J: TRBJ2-7
D: TRBD1
size: once

CDR3: CASSLDRQPTDTQYF
DNA: TGCGCCAGCAGCCTCGATAGACAGCCCACAGATACGCAGTATTTT
V: TRBV5-1
J: TRBJ2-3
D: NA
size: NA

CDR3: CAGTKWAGAGETQYF
DNA: TGTGCCGGCACGAAATGGGCAGGGGCGGGCGAGACCCAGTACTTC
V: TRBV6-1
J: TRBJ2-5
D: NA
size: NA

CDR3: CASALEDSHIQYF
DNA: TGTGCCAGCGCCCTCGAGGACAGTCACATTCAGTACTTC
V: TRBV28
J: TRBJ2-4
D: NA
size: NA

CDR3: CASRPFLVGEQYF
DNA: TGTGCCAGCAGGCCCTTTCTCGTGGGAGAGCAGTACTTC
V: TRBV6-1
J: TRBJ2-7
D: NA
size: NA

CDR3: CASSRSGQGDTEAFF
DNA: TGTGCCAGCAGCCGATCCGGACAGGGAGACACTGAAGCTTTCTTT
V: TRBV27
J: TRBJ1-1
D: TRBD1
size: NA

CDR3: CASSIGPVDTQYF
DNA: TGTGCCAGTAGTATTGGGCCAGTAGATACGCAGTATTTT
V: TRBV19
J: TRBJ2-3
D: NA
size: NA

CDR3: CASSLLGMLTDTQYF
DNA: TGTGCCAGCAGCTTACTGGGGATGTTAACAGATACGCAGTATTTT
V: TRBV7-2
J: TRBJ2-3
D: NA
size: NA

CDR3: CASSQSIAGAYNEQFF
DNA: TGCGCCAGCAGCCAATCCATAGCGGGGGCCTACAATGAGCAGTTCTTC
V: TRBV4-1
J: TRBJ2-1
D: TRBD2
size: once

CDR3: CASSNTDTQYF
DNA: TGTGCCAGTAGTAACACAGATACGCAGTATTTT
V: TRBV19
J: TRBJ2-3
D: NA
size: NA

CDR3: CASSLSGTARYEAFF
DNA: TGTGCCAGCAGCTTATCTGGGACAGCTCGATATGAAGCTTTCTTT
V: TRBV7-2
J: TRBJ1-1
D: TRBD1
size: NA

CDR3: CASSRESNQPQHF
DNA: TGCGCCAGCAGTAGGGAGAGCAATCAGCCCCAGCATTTT
V: TRBV10-2
J: TRBJ1-5
D: NA
size: NA

CDR3: CASSRALDEKLFF
DNA: TGTGCCAGCAGCAGGGCCCTGGATGAAAAACTGTTTTTT
V: TRBV14
J: TRBJ1-4
D: NA
size: NA

CDR3: CASSSTGNTIYF
DNA: TGTGCCAGCAGTTCCACTGGAAACACCATATATTTT
V: TRBV6-5
J: TRBJ1-3
D: NA
size: NA

CDR3: CASKLGGSPSYEQYF
DNA: TGTGCCAGCAAGTTAGGGGGGAGCCCCTCCTACGAGCAGTACTTC
V: TRBV2
J: TRBJ2-7
D: NA
size: NA

CDR3: CASSRRDYEQYF
DNA: TGTGCCAGCTCCAGGAGGGACTACGAGCAGTACTTC
V: TRBV14
J: TRBJ2-7
D: NA
size: NA

CDR3: CASTRGRAYEQYF
DNA: TGTGCCAGCACAAGAGGACGAGCCTACGAGCAGTACTTC
V: TRBV28
J: TRBJ2-7
D: NA
size: NA

CDR3: CASSLAQGEQYF
DNA: TGTGCCAGCAGCTTAGCGCAAGGGGAGCAGTACTTC
V: TRBV7-2
J: TRBJ2-7
D: NA
size: NA

CDR3: CASSSKRDSYEQYF
DNA: TGTGCCAGCAGTTCCAAGCGAGACTCCTACGAGCAGTACTTC
V: TRBV5-4
J: TRBJ2-7
D: NA
size: NA

CDR3: CASSRSAPDTQYF
DNA: TGTGCCAGCAGCCGTTCGGCCCCAGATACGCAGTATTTT
V: TRBV11-3
J: TRBJ2-3
D: NA
size: NA

CDR3: CASSQQGAGEKLFF
DNA: TGTGCCAGCAGTCAACAGGGGGCAGGGGAAAAACTGTTTTTT
V: TRBV14
J: TRBJ1-4
D: TRBD1
size: NA

CDR3: CASSDIWRNQPQHF
DNA: TGTGCCAGCAGTGATATATGGAGGAATCAGCCCCAGCATTTT
V: TRBV6-1
J: TRBJ1-5
D: NA
size: NA

CDR3: CASSVISEDTQYF
DNA: TGTGCCAGCAGCGTAATATCCGAAGATACGCAGTATTTT
V: TRBV9
J: TRBJ2-3
D: NA
size: once

CDR3: CASSIGTSGGTDTQYF
DNA: TGTGCCAGCAGTATTGGGACTAGCGGGGGAACAGATACGCAGTATTTT
V: TRBV6-6
J: TRBJ2-3
D: TRBD2
size: NA

CDR3: CASSIAWRTRTGTVSHYGYTF
DNA: TGTGCCAGTAGTATAGCCTGGAGGACAAGGACAGGGACGGTCTCGCACTATGGCTACACCTTC
V: TRBV19
J: TRBJ1-2
D: TRBD1
size: NA

CDR3: CATRRGQGASMRYTF
DNA: TGTGCCACCAGGCGGGGGCAGGGGGCGTCTATGCGGTACACCTTC
V: TRBV15
J: TRBJ1-2
D: TRBD1
size: NA

CDR3: CASSETGNTEAFF
DNA: TGTGCCAGTAGCGAGACAGGGAACACTGAAGCTTTCTTT
V: TRBV19
J: TRBJ1-1
D: NA
size: few

CDR3: CASSPDSGEKLFF
DNA: TGTGCCAGCAGCCCGGACAGTGGGGAAAAACTGTTTTTT
V: TRBV7-7
J: TRBJ1-4
D: NA
size: NA

CDR3: CASSSGTGGSPLHF
DNA: TGTGCCAGCTCGTCAGGGACAGGGGGTTCACCCCTCCACTTT
V: TRBV18
J: TRBJ1-6
D: TRBD1
size: NA